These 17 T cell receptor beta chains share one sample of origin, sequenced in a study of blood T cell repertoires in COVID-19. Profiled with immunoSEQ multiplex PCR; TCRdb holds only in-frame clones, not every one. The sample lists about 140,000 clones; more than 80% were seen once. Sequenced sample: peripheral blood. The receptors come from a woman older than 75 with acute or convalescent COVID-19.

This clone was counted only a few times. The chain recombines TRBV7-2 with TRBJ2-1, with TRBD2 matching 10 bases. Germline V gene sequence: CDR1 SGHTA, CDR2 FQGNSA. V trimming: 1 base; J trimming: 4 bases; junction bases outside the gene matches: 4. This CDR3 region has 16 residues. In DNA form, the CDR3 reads TGTGCCAGCAGCTTAGGTAGCGGGGGGAGTTACAATGAGCAGTTCTTC. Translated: CASSLGSGGSYNEQFF.

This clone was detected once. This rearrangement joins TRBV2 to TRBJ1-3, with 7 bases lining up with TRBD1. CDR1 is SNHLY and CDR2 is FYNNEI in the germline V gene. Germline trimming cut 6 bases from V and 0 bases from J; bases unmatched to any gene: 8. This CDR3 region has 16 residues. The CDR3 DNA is TGTGCCAGCAGGCAAAGGGACAGCAACTCTGGAAACACCATATATTTT. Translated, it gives CASRQRDSNSGNTIYF.

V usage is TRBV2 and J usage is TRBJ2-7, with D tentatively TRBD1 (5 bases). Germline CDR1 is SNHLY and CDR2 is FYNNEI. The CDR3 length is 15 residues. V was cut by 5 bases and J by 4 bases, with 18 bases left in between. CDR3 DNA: TGTGCCAGCAGTCCTAGGACACCCCCCCCGTACGAGCAGTACTTC. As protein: CASSPRTPPPYEQYF.

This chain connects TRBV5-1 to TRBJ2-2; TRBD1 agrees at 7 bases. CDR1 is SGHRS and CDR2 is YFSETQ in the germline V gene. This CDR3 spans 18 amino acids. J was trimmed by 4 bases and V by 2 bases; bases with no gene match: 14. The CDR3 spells CASSFAPPGTDSTGELFF. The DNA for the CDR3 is TGCGCCAGCAGCTTTGCCCCCCCCGGGACAGACTCCACCGGGGAGCTGTTTTTT. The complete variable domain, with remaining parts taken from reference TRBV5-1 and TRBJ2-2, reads KAGVTQTPRYLIKTRGQQVTLSCSPISGHRSVSWYQQTPGQGLQFLFEYFSETQRNKGNFPGRFSGRQFSNSRSEMNVSTLELGDSALYLCASSFAPPGTDSTGELFFGEGSRLTVL.

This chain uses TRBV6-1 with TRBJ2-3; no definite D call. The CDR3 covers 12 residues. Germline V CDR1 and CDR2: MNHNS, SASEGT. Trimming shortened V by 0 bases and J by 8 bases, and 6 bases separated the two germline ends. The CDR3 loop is CASSEAWATQYF. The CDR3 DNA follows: TGTGCCAGCAGTGAAGCCTGGGCTACGCAGTATTTT.

CDR3 in amino acids: CAISNMGTSGEGEQYF. CDR3 nucleotide sequence: TGTGCCATCAGTAACATGGGGACTAGCGGGGAGGGCGAGCAGTACTTC. The rearrangement uses TRBV10-3 and TRBJ2-7; 13 bases map to TRBD2. V lost 5 bases, J lost 6 bases, and 10 bases stayed unmatched. The CDR3 has 16 amino acids. The V gene's germline CDR1 is ENHRY and CDR2 SYGVKD.

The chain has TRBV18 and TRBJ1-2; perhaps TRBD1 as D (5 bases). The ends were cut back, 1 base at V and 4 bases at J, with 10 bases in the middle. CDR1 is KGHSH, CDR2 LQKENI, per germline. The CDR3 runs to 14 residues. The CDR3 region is CASSPREGPYGYTF. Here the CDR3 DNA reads TGTGCCAGCTCACCACGGGAGGGGCCCTATGGCTACACCTTC. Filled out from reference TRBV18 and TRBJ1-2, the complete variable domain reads NAGVMQNPRHLVRRRGQEARLRCSPMKGHSHVYWYRQLPEEGLKFMVYLQKENIIDESGMPKERFSAEFPKEGPSILRIQQVVRGDSAAYFCASSPREGPYGYTFGSGTRLTVV.

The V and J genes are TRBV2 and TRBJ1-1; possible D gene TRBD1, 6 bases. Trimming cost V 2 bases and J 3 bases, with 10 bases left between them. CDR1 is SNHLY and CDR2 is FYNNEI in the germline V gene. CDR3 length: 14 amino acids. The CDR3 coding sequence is TGTGCCAGCAGTGAAAACGGGGGGCACACTGAAGCTTTCTTT. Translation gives CASSENGGHTEAFF.

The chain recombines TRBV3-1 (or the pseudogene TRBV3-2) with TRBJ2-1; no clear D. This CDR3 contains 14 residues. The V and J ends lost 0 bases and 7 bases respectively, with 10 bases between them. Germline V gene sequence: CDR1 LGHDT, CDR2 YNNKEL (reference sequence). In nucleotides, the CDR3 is TGTGCCAGCAGCCAAGATCTCCAAGCTAATGAGCAGTTCTTC. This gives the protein CASSQDLQANEQFF.

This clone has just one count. The CDR3 DNA sequence: TGTGCCAGCAGCTCGGTGGGGACAGGGGGCGCAGTTACTGAAGCTTTCTTT. It encodes CASSSVGTGGAVTEAFF. The chain combines TRBV7-9 with TRBJ1-1, with 12 bases identical to TRBD1. The CDR3 spans 17 residues. V lost 4 bases and J lost 5; bases outside the gene matches: 11. Germline-derived CDR1 and CDR2 are SEHNR and FQNEAQ (reference sequence).

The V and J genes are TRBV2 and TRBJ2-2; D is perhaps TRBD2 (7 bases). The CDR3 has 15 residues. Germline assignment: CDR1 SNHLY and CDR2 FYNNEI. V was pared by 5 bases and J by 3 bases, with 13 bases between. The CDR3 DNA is TGTGCCAGCAGTCGACTAGGGGGGGACACCGGGGAGCTGTTTTTT. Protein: CASSRLGGDTGELFF.

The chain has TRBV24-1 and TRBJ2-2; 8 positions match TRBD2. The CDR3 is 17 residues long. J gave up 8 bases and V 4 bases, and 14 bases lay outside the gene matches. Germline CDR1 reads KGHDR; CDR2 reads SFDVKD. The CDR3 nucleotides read TGTGCCACCAGTGACTCAAGAAAGGCGGGGGGCTCGGGGGAGCTGTTTTTT. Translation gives CATSDSRKAGGSGELFF.

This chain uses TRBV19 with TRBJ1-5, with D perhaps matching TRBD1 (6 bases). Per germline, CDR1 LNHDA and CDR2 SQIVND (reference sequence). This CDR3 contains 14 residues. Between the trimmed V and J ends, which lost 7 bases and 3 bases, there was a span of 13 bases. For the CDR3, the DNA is TGTGCCAGTACCACCGGACAGTTCAATCAGCCCCAGCATTTT. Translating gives CASTTGQFNQPQHF.

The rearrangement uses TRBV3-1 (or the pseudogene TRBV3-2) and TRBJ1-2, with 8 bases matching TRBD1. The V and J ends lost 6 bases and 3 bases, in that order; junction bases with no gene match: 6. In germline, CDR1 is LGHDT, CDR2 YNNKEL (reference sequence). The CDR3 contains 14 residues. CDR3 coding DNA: TGTGCCAGCAGAACGACAGGGGCCCACTATGGCTACACCTTC. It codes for CASRTTGAHYGYTF.

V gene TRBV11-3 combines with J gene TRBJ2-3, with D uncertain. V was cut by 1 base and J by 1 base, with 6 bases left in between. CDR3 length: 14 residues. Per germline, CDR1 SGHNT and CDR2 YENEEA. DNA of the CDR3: TGTGCCAGCAGCTTAGGGAGTGGCACAGATACGCAGTATTTT. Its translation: CASSLGSGTDTQYF.

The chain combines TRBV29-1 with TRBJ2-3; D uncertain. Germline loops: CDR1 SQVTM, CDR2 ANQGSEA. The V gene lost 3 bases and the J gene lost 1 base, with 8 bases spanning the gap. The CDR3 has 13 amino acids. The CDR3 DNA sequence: TGCAGCGTTGACCGCCAGGGCACAGATACGCAGTATTTT. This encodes CSVDRQGTDTQYF.

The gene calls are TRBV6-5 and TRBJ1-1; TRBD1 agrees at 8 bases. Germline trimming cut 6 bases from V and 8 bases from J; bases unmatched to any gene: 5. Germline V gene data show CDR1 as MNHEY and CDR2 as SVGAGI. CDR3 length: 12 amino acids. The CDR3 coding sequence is TGTGCCAGCAGCTCTCACAGGGGGGAAGCTTTCTTT. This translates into CASSSHRGEAFF.